A single T cell receptor beta chain is shown here with its context. Its matching antigen is unknown. Other DNA sequences from this sample encode an identical CDR3 as well. The entry originates in a study of shared clonotypes between healthy human individuals. Study observations and caveats: Limited genetic and exposure-history diversity came from having few donors.

Assay used: immunoSEQ multiplex PCR; TCRdb lists only in-frame clones, some missing. The data contain 2 million to 2.5 million clones, roughly 90% of them singletons. The CDR3 spans 15 residues. Germline assignment: CDR1 SGHRS and CDR2 YFSETQ. Unmatched junction bases numbered 4, after V lost 4 bases and J lost 0 bases. The source material was naive CD4+ T cells from PBMCs. Indicated subset: CD45RA+ positively selected. This sequence joins TRBV5-1 and TRBJ1-3; 7 positions match TRBD1. This receptor was taken from a man between 18 and 29 years old in good health. Some clones in this sample may be carry-over from other donors' samples. The CDR3 region is CASSLGQFSGNTIYF. Here the CDR3 DNA reads TGCGCCAGCAGCCTGGGACAGTTCTCTGGAAACACCATATATTTT.